This TCR beta chain was captured by sequencing in a study of shared clonotypes between healthy human individuals. The germline CDR1 and CDR2 sequences are GTSNPN and SVGIG (reference sequence). The CDR3 totals 13 residues. Trimming removed 0 bases at V and 7 bases at J, with 10 bases between. The protocol was immunoSEQ multiplex PCR, while the TCRdb copy is restricted to in-frame clones and leaves out a portion. In the table there are approximately 2,000,000 clones, 80% to 95% of which are singletons. The TCR was taken from a man between 18 and 35 years old in good health. Some clones in this sample may be carry-over from other donors' samples. This chain links TRBV30 with TRBJ2-1, with D perhaps matching TRBD1 (6 bases). The specimen sequenced was naive CD4+ T cells from PBMCs. Subset denoted: CD45RA+ positively selected. CDR3 protein: CAWSVETGNEQFF. CDR3 DNA sequence: TGTGCCTGGAGTGTAGAAACAGGGAATGAGCAGTTCTTC.